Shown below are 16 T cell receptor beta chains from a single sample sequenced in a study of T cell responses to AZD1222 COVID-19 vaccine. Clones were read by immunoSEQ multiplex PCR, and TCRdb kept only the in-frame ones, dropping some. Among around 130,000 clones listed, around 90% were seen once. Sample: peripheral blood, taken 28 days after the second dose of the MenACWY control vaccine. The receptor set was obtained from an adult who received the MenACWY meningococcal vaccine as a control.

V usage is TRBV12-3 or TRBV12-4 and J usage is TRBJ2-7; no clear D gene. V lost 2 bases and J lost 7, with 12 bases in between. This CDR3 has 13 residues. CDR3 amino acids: CASSLFRFGEQYV. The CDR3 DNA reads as TGTGCCAGCAGTTTATTTAGGTTCGGGGAGCAGTACGTC.

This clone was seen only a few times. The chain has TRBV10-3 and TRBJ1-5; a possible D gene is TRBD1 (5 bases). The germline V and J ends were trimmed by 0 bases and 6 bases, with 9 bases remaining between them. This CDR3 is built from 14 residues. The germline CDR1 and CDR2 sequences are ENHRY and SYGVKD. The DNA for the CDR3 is TGTGCCATCAGTGAGTCAGGGGTAAGTCAGCCCCAGCATTTT. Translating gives CAISESGVSQPQHF.

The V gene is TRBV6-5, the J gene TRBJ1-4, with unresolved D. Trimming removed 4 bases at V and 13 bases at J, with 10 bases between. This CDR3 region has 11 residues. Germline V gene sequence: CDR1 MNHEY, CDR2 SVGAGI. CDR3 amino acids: CASSSTSRLFF. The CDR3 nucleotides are TGTGCCAGCAGTTCGACTAGTCGACTGTTTTTT.

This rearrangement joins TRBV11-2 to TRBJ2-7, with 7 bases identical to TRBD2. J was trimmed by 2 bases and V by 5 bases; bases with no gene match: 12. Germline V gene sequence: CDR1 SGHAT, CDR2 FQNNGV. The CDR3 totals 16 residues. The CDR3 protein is CASSPGGRGLAYEQYF. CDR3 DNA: TGTGCCAGCAGCCCGGGGGGTAGGGGCCTTGCCTACGAGCAGTACTTC.

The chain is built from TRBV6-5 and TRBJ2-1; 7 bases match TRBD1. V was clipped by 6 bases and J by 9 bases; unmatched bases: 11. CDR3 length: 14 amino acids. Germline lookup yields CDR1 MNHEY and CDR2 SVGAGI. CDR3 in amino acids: CASSVLGRDSEQFF. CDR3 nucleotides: TGTGCCAGCAGCGTCCTAGGAAGGGACAGTGAGCAGTTCTTC.

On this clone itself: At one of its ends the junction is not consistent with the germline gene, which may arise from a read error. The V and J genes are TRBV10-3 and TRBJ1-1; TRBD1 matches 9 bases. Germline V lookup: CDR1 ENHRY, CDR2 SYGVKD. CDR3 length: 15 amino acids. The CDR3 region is CAIGDGTGSNTEAFF. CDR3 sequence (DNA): TGTGCCATCGGTGATGGGACAGGGAGCAACACTGAAGCTTTCTTT.

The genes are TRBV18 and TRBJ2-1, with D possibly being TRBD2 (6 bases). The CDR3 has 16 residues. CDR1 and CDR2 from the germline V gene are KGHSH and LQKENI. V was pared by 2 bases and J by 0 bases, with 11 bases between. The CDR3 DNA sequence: TGTGCCAGCTCACCAAGGGGACTCTCCTCCTACAATGAGCAGTTCTTC. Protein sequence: CASSPRGLSSYNEQFF.

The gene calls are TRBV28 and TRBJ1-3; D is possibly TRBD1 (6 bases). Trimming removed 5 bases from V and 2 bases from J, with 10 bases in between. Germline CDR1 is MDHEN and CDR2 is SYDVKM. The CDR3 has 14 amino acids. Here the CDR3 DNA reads TGTGCCAGCAGTCGTACAGGGACTGGAAACACCATATATTTT. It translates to CASSRTGTGNTIYF.

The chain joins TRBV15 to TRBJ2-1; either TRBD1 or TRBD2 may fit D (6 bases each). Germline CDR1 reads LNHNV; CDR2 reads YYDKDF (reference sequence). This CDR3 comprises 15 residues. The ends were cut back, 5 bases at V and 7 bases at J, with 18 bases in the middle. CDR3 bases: TGTGCCACCAGCGGGGGGCGCGGTCCTCTGAATGAGCAGTTCTTC. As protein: CATSGGRGPLNEQFF.

CDR3 loop: CASQGNTEAFF. CDR3 in DNA: TGTGCCAGCCAGGGGAACACTGAAGCTTTCTTT. The V gene is TRBV2, the J gene TRBJ1-1, with TRBD1 as a possible D gene (5 bases). Germline V CDR1 and CDR2: SNHLY, FYNNEI. CDR3 length equals 11 residues. Trimming pared 8 bases from V and 1 base from J, leaving 5 bases between.

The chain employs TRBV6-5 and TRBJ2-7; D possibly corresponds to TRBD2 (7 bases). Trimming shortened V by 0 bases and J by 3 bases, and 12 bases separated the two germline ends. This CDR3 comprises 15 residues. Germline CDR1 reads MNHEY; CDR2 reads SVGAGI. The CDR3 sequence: CASSYSRGGGYEQYV. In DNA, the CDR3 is TGTGCCAGCAGTTACTCTAGGGGGGGCGGCTACGAGCAGTACGTC.

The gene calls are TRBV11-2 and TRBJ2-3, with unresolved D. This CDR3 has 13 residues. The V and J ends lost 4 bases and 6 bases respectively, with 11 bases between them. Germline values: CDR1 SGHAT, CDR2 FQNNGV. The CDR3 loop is CASSSLPADTQYF. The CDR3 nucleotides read TGTGCCAGCAGCTCCCTACCGGCGGATACGCAGTATTTT.

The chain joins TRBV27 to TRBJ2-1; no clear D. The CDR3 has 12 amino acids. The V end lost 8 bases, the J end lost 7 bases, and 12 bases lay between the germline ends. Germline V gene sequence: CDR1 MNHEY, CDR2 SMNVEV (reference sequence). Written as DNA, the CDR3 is TGTGCCAGCGGAAACCCGCTAAATGAGCAGTTCTTC. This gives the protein CASGNPLNEQFF.

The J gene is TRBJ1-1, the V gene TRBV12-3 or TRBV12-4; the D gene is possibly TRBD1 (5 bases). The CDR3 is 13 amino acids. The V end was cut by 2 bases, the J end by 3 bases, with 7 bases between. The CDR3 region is CASSLSGDTEAFF. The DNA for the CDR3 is TGTGCCAGCAGTTTATCGGGGGACACTGAAGCTTTCTTT.

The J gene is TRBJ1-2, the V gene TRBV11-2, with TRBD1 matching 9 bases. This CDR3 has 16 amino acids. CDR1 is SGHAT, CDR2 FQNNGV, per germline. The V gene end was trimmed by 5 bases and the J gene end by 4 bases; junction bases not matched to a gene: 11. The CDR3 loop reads CASSQITGGGPYGYTF. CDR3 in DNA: TGTGCCAGCAGCCAAATAACAGGGGGCGGACCCTATGGCTACACCTTC. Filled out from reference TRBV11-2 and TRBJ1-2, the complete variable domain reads EAGVAQSPRYKIIEKRQSVAFWCNPISGHATLYWYQQILGQGPKLLIQFQNNGVVDDSQLPKDRFSAERLKGVDSTLKIQPAKLEDSAVYLCASSQITGGGPYGYTFGSGTRLTVV.

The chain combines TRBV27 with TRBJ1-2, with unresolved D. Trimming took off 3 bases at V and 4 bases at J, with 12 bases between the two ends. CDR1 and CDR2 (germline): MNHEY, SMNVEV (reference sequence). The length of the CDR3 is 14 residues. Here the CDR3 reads CASSFGLLGYGYTF. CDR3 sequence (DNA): TGTGCCAGCAGTTTCGGGCTATTGGGCTATGGCTACACCTTC.